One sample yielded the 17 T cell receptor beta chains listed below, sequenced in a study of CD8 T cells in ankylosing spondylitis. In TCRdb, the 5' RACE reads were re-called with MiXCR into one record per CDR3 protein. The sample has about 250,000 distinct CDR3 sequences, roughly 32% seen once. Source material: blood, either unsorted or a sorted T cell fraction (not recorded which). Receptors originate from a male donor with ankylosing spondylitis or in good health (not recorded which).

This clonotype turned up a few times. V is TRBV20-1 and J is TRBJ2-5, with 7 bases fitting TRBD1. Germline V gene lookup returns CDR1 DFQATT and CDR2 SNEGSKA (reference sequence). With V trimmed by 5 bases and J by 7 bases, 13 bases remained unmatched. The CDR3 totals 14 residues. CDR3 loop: CSAPGEQGWGTQYF. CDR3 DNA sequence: TGCAGTGCTCCCGGGGAACAGGGGTGGGGGACCCAGTACTTC.

The CDR3 bases are TGTGCCAGCACCAGGGGTGGAGGAGGAAGAGCTTTCTTT. Protein: CASTRGGGGRAFF. J is TRBJ1-1 and V is TRBV3-1, with D possibly TRBD1 on 6 matching bases. The germline V gene encodes CDR1 LGHDT and CDR2 YNNKEL (reference sequence). Trimming removed 7 bases at V and 10 bases at J, with 19 bases between. The CDR3 is 13 residues long. The whole variable domain, filled in from reference TRBV3-1 and TRBJ1-1, reads DTAVSQTPKYLVTQMGNDKSIKCEQNLGHDTMYWYKQDSKKFLKIMFSYNNKELIINETVPNRFSPKSPDKAHLNLHINSLELGDSAVYFCASTRGGGGRAFFGQGTRLTVV.

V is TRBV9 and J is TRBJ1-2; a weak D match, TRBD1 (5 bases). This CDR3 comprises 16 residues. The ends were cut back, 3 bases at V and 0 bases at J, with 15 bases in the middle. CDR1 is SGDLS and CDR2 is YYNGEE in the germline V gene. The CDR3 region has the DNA TGTGCCAGCAGCGCCCACCTCAGGGATACTAACTATGGCTACACCTTC. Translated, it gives CASSAHLRDTNYGYTF.

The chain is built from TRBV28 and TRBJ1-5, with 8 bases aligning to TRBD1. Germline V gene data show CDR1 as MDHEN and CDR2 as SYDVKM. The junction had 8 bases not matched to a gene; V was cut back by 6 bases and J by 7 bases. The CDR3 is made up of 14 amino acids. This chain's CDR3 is CASSTTGEEQPQHF. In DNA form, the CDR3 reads TGTGCCAGCAGCACGACAGGGGAGGAGCAGCCCCAGCATTTT.

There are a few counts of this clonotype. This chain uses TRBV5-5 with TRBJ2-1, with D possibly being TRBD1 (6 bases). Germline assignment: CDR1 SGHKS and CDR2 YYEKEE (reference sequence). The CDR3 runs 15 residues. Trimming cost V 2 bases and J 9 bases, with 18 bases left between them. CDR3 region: CASSFEAGDRGEQFF. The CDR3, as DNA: TGTGCCAGCAGCTTTGAAGCAGGGGATCGAGGTGAGCAGTTCTTC.

CDR3 sequence: CSAPGTGGYGYTF. CDR3 nucleotide sequence: TGCAGTGCTCCCGGGACAGGGGGCTATGGCTACACCTTC. The chain employs TRBV20-1 and TRBJ1-2; 11 bases map to TRBD1. This CDR3 is 13 amino acids long. Germline CDR1 and CDR2: DFQATT and SNEGSKA (reference sequence). The ends lost 5 bases at V and 4 bases at J; junction bases unmatched: 3.

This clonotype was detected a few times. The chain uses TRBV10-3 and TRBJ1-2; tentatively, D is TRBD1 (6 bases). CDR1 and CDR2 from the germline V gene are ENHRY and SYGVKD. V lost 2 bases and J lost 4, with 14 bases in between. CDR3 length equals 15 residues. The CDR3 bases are TGTGCCATCAGTGAGGAGGCAGGGGATGGCTATGGCTACACCTTC. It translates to CAISEEAGDGYGYTF.

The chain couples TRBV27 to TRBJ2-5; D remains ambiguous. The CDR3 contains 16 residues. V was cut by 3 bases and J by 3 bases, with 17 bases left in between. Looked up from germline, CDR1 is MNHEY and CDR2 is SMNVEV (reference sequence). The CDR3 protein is CASSLAVTNLKETQYF. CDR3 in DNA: TGTGCCAGCAGTTTGGCGGTCACTAACCTAAAAGAGACCCAGTACTTC.

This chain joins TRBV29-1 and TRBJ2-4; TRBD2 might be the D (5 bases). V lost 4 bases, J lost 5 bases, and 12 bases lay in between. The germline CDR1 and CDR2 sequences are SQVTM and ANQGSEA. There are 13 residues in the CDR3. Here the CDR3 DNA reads TGCAGCGTTGTCGGACTGAACCAAAACATTCAGTACTTC. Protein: CSVVGLNQNIQYF.

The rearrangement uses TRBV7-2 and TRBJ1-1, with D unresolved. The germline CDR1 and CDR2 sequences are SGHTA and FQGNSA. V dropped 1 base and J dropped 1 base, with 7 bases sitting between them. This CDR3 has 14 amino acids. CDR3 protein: CASSLVGKNTEAFF. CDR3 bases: TGTGCCAGCAGCTTAGTGGGGAAGAACACTGAAGCTTTCTTT.

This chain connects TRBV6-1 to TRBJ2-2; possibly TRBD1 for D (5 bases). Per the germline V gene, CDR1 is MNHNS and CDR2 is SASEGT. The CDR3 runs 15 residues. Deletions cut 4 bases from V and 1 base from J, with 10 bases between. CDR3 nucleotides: TGTGCCAGCAGTGGGAGACAGAAGAACACCGGGGAGCTGTTTTTT. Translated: CASSGRQKNTGELFF.

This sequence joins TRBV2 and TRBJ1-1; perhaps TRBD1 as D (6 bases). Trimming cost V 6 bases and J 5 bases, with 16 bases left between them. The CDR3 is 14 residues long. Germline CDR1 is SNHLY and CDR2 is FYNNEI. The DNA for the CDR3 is TGTGCCAGCAGGGGGGCGCGAGGGGGTACTGAAGCTTTCTTT. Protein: CASRGARGGTEAFF.

CDR3 bases: TGTGCCAGCAGTTGGGACTCCCAGCAGTTCTTC. Translating it yields CASSWDSQQFF. V is TRBV7-2 and J is TRBJ2-1, with D possibly matching TRBD2 (6 bases). This CDR3 is 11 amino acids long. V shed 6 bases and J shed 11 bases, with 11 bases lying between them. CDR1 is SGHTA and CDR2 is FQGNSA in the germline V gene.

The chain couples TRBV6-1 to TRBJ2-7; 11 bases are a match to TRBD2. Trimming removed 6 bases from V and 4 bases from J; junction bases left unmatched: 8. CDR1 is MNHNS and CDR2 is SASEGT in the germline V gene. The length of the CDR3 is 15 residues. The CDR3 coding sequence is TGTGCCAGCAGCCCGCTAGCGGGGGGAAGATACGAGCAGTACTTC. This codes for CASSPLAGGRYEQYF.

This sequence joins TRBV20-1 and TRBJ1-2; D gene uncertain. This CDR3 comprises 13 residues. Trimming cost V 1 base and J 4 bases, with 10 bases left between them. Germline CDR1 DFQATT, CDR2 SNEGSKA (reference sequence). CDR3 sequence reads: CSARGLIAYGYTF. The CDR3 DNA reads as TGCAGTGCTAGAGGGCTAATCGCCTATGGCTACACCTTC.

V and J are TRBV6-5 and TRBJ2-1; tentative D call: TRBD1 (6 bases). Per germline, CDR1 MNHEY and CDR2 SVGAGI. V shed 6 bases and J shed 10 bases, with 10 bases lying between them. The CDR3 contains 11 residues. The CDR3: CASSLGTEQFF. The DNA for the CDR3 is TGTGCCAGCAGCTTGGGGACAGAGCAGTTCTTC.

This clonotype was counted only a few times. The CDR3, as DNA: TGCGCCAGCAGCCAAGATCTGACGGGCCAAGAGACCCAGTACTTC. Its translation: CASSQDLTGQETQYF. The chain has TRBV4-1 and TRBJ2-5, with D hard to call. With 0 bases removed from V and 1 base from J, the gap between germline ends came to 9 bases. The CDR3 has 15 amino acids. The germline V gene encodes CDR1 MGHRA and CDR2 YSYEKL.